What follows are 16 T cell receptor beta chains derived from one specimen sequenced in a study of tissue T cells after allogeneic stem cell transplantation. Sequencing used immunoSEQ multiplex PCR; TCRdb keeps in-frame clones, though not all of them. This table holds under 8,000 clones, 40% to 55% found once. Time point noted: mouse harvest day 7 after allogeneic transplant. Mouse grafts combined 10^7 T-cell-depleted bone marrow cells with 10^6 splenic CD5+ T cells. Material: gut tissue. Source of these receptors: a female BALB/c mouse given C57BL/6 T cells with graft-versus-host disease after an allogeneic hematopoietic cell transplant.

In regard to this clone: The germline and genes are mouse ones. The read finishes 1 residue shy of the CDR3 end, and the germline J gene is used to complete it. J is TRBJ2-1 and V is TRBV12-2, with D perhaps matching TRBD1 (6 bases). The CDR3 runs to 16 residues. The germline CDR1 and CDR2 sequences are SGHLS and HYDKME. The V and J ends lost 1 base and 2 bases respectively, with 14 bases between them. Incomplete CDR3 DNA: TGTGCCAGCTCTCTTTGGACAGAAGGGGACTATGCTGAGCAGTTC. Translation gives CASSLWTEGDYAEQF. In full, the CDR3 reads CASSLWTEGDYAEQFF.

To note about this clone: The gene symbols are mouse symbols. The CDR3 end lies 1 residue beyond the end of the read and is filled in from the germline J gene. The rearrangement links TRBV19 to TRBJ1-1; D is ambiguous. Germline-derived CDR1 and CDR2 are FNHDT and SITEND (reference sequence). The CDR3 contains 14 residues. V lost 1 base and J 0 bases, leaving 7 bases between the germline ends. CDR3 sequence: CASSIKGPNTEVFF. The DNA read from the CDR3 is TGTGCCAGCAGTATAAAAGGGCCAAACACAGAAGTCTTC. Full variable domain (missing parts from reference TRBV19 and TRBJ1-1): GGIITQTPKFLIGQEGQKLTLKCQQNFNHDTMYWYRQDSGKGLRLIYYSITENDLQKGDLSEGYDASREKKSSFSLTVTSAQKNEMAVFLCASSIKGPNTEVFFGKGTRLTVV.

A note on this clone: Mouse names are used for the genes. The CDR3 extends 1 residue past the end of the read, so its final part is completed from the germline J gene. This chain uses TRBV26 with TRBJ2-2; the D is unclear. V dropped 2 bases and J dropped 0 bases, with 7 bases sitting between them. Per the germline V gene, CDR1 is KGHPV and CDR2 is FQNQEV (reference sequence). The CDR3 runs to 15 residues. Here the CDR3 reads CASSLRDANTGQLYF. The CDR3 DNA, read in part, is TGTGCCAGCAGTCTGAGGGATGCAAACACCGGGCAGCTCTAC.

On this clone itself: Gene names and germline match the mouse. The read comes to an end 1 residue before the CDR3 does, leaving the germline J gene to fill in the end. This sequence joins TRBV26 and TRBJ2-5, with no clear D. Germline values: CDR1 KGHPV, CDR2 FQNQEV (reference sequence). V lost 4 bases and J 0 bases, leaving 8 bases between the germline ends. This CDR3 has 14 residues. CDR3 DNA (partial): TGTGCCAGCAGTCCACAAATTAACCAAGACACCCAGTAC. Translated: CASSPQINQDTQY. The whole CDR3 region reads CASSPQINQDTQYF.

This clone has only a few counts. Mouse germline and gene names are used. The read is 1 residue too short to cover the CDR3 end, so that end is filled in from the germline J gene. This chain joins TRBV3 and TRBJ1-2; no definite D call. V was pared by 4 bases and J by 0 bases, with 6 bases between. The CDR3 length is 13 residues. Germline V CDR1 and CDR2: SNHLY, FYNGKV (reference sequence). The sequenced part of the CDR3 DNA is TGTGCCAGCAGCTCTTTATCAAACTCCGACTACACC. This translates into CASSSLSNSDYT. The full CDR3 sequence reads CASSSLSNSDYTF.

Concerning this clone itself: A much larger clone differs by one base, so this may be a read error. The germline and genes are mouse ones. The read is 1 residue too short to cover the CDR3 end, so that end is filled in from the germline J gene. Within the sample, other DNA sequences also encode this same CDR3. This chain uses TRBV3 with TRBJ2-7; D tentatively fits TRBD1 or TRBD2 (5 bases each). Trimming took 0 bases from V and 0 from J, leaving 6 bases between them. The CDR3 is 14 residues long. Germline V CDR1 and CDR2: SNHLY, FYNGKV (reference sequence). The part of the CDR3 DNA that was read is TGTGCCAGCAGCTTAGCCGGGGGCTCCTATGAACAGTAC. Encoded protein: CASSLAGGSYEQY. Given in full, the CDR3 is CASSLAGGSYEQYF.

On this clone itself: Mouse germline and gene names are used. The sequence runs out 1 residue before the end of the CDR3; the remainder is reconstructed from the germline J gene. The J gene is TRBJ1-1, the V gene TRBV26, with TRBD1 as a possible D gene (6 bases). The CDR3 has 14 residues. Germline-derived CDR1 and CDR2 are KGHPV and FQNQEV (reference sequence). Trimming left V 1 base short and J 0 bases short, with 6 bases between. The chain's CDR3 is CASSLYRANTEVFF. The covered CDR3 bases are TGTGCCAGCAGTCTGTACAGGGCAAACACAGAAGTCTTC.

In its sample, this clone was seen a few times. Genes here carry mouse names. The read ends 1 residue before the CDR3 terminus; that terminus is restored from the germline J gene. This chain links TRBV31 with TRBJ2-1; 8 nucleotides align to TRBD2. J was trimmed by 1 base and V by 0 bases; bases with no gene match: 2. Germline loops: CDR1 GKSSPN, CDR2 SITVG. The CDR3 covers 15 residues. CDR3 bases read: TGTGCCTGGAGTCTAATGGGGGGGAACTATGCTGAGCAGTTC. It is translated as CAWSLMGGNYAEQF. The entire CDR3 is CAWSLMGGNYAEQFF. Filled out from reference TRBV31 and TRBJ2-1, the complete variable domain reads AQTIHQWPVAEIKAVGSPLSLGCTIKGKSSPNLYWYWQATGGTLQQLFYSITVGQVESVVQLNLSASRPKDDQFILSTEKLLLSHSGFYLCAWSLMGGNYAEQFFGPGTRLTVL.

A remark on this clone: The germline and genes are mouse ones. With the read ending 1 residue before the CDR3 end, the germline J gene is used to fill in that end. The chain is built from TRBV12-2 and TRBJ2-3; D not resolved. Germline V gene lookup returns CDR1 SGHLS and CDR2 HYDKME. The CDR3 runs 13 residues. V lost 3 bases and J lost 0, with 6 bases in between. The sequenced CDR3 bases are TGTGCCAGCTCTTCTCGGAGTGCAGAAACGCTGTAT. Translated: CASSSRSAETLY. The entire CDR3 is CASSSRSAETLYF.

In its sample, this clone was seen a few times. Any gene name here is a mouse gene name. The read comes to an end 1 residue before the CDR3 does, leaving the germline J gene to fill in the end. J is TRBJ2-4 and V is TRBV26; unclear D gene. The V gene's germline CDR1 is KGHPV and CDR2 FQNQEV (reference sequence). The V end lost 4 bases, the J end lost 4 bases, and 6 bases lay between the germline ends. The CDR3 extends over 12 amino acids. The DNA read from the CDR3 is TGTGCCAGCAGTCCCGGGGAAAACACCTTGTAC. It translates to CASSPGENTLY. The complete CDR3 protein is CASSPGENTLYF.

This clone is deemed medium-sized. Genes and germline come from the mouse. The CDR3 loop reads CASSGTGFYEQYF. The CDR3 bases that were read are TGTGCCAGCAGTGGAACTGGGTTCTATGAACAGTAC. The gene calls are TRBV13-1 and TRBJ2-7; D is perhaps TRBD2 (6 bases). The read terminates 1 residue before the CDR3 end, so the remaining end is supplied by the germline J gene. Per the germline V gene, CDR1 is NSHNY and CDR2 is SYGAGN. There are 13 residues in the CDR3. V was cut by 3 bases and J by 3 bases, with 10 bases left in between.

The sample holds one count of this clone. Gene labels here are mouse ones. The DNA ends 1 residue before the CDR3 does, and the rest of the CDR3 is filled in from the germline J gene. V is TRBV12-1 and J is TRBJ1-1; the match to TRBD1 covers 10 bases. The CDR3 covers 14 residues. V shed 1 base and J 6 bases; nucleotides not matched to a gene: 4. Germline lookup yields CDR1 SGHSN and CDR2 HYEKVE. The CDR3 spells CASSLGTGDAEVFF. The CDR3 bases that were read are TGTGCCAGCTCTCTTGGGACAGGGGACGCAGAAGTCTTC.

The count of this clone is one. Germline and genes: mouse. The read falls 1 residue short of the CDR3 end, and the missing part is taken from the germline J gene. The rearrangement uses TRBV13-3 and TRBJ2-1; 8 nucleotides agree with TRBD2. This CDR3 comprises 14 residues. Looked up from germline, CDR1 is NNHDY and CDR2 is SYVADS. After removal of 5 bases from V and 7 bases from J, the junction contained 8 bases not matched to a gene. The part of the CDR3 DNA that was read is TGTGCCAGCAGGAGAGGGGGGGGCGGGGCTGAGCAGTTC. Translating gives CASRRGGGGAEQF. The full CDR3 reads CASRRGGGGAEQFF.

With regard to this clone: Mouse gene names apply. The sequenced fragment ends 1 residue before the CDR3 boundary, so the rest is inferred from the germline J gene. This sequence joins TRBV4 and TRBJ2-2; 10 bases line up with TRBD1. This CDR3 has 14 residues. J lost 4 bases, V lost 4 bases, and 0 bases had no gene match. Germline V gene data show CDR1 as LGHDT and CDR2 as YNNKQL (reference sequence). The sequenced CDR3 bases are TGTGCCAGCAGCTGGACAGGGGGCACCGGGCAGCTCTAC. Translation: CASSWTGGTGQLY. The complete CDR3 reads CASSWTGGTGQLYF.

Sample share makes this clone medium-sized. Gene names refer to mouse genes. The DNA ends 1 residue before the CDR3 does, and the rest of the CDR3 is filled in from the germline J gene. The chain is built from TRBV26 and TRBJ1-3; D unclear. Germline V gives CDR1 KGHPV, CDR2 FQNQEV (reference sequence). V gave up 7 bases and J gave up 4 bases, with 8 bases separating them. The CDR3 contains 12 residues. The CDR3 is CASTGRGNTLYF. The CDR3 DNA, read in part, is TGTGCCAGCACTGGGAGAGGAAATACGCTCTAT. The complete variable domain, with remaining parts taken from reference TRBV26 and TRBJ1-3, reads NSKVIQTPRYLVKGQGQKAKMRCIPEKGHPVVFWYQQNKNNEFKFLINFQNQEVLQQIDMTEKRFSAECPSNSPCSLEIQSSEAGDSALYLCASTGRGNTLYFGEGSRLIVV.

As for this clone: Gene names and germline refer to mouse. The sequence runs out 1 residue before the end of the CDR3; the remainder is reconstructed from the germline J gene. The V call is TRBV16, the J call TRBJ1-4; unclear D gene. Trimming cost V 5 bases and J 7 bases, with 11 bases left between them. This CDR3 is built from 13 residues. Germline-derived CDR1 and CDR2 are SGHSA and FRNQAP. The covered CDR3 bases are TGTGCAAGCAGCCCATGGGGATCCGAAAGATTATTT. Translated, it gives CASSPWGSERLF. The CDR3, in full, reads CASSPWGSERLFF.